A single sample gave rise to the 22 T cell receptor beta chains below, sequenced in a study of T cells in Graves' hyperthyroidism and ophthalmopathy. The CDR3 regions of TCR beta were amplified from RNA transcripts. The HTBI primer set was used in a first-round RT-PCR of the TCR CDR3. TCRdb reprocessed the multiplex PCR reads with MiXCR, giving one entry per CDR3 protein. The sample carries some 300,000 distinct CDR3 sequences, approximately 15% recorded once. Sequencing was performed on blood. All receptors come from a woman aged 40 to 50 with Graves' hyperthyroidism.

The chain combines TRBV11-2 with TRBJ2-7, with 10 nucleotides matching TRBD2. Trimming cost V 1 base and J 0 bases; bases outside gene matches: 3. This CDR3 is 16 amino acids long. CDR1 is SGHAT and CDR2 is FQNNGV in the germline V gene. The CDR3 DNA follows: TGTGCCAGCAGCTTAGGGACTAGCGGCCTCTCCTACGAGCAGTACTTC. Translated: CASSLGTSGLSYEQYF.

This clonotype appeared many times. The chain has TRBV2 and TRBJ1-6, with TRBD1 as a possible D gene (5 bases). From germline, CDR1 is SNHLY and CDR2 FYNNEI. The CDR3 is 13 amino acids. Between the trimmed V and J ends, which lost 8 bases and 8 bases, there was a span of 13 bases. The CDR3 reads CASQRQKDSPLHF. CDR3 sequence (DNA): TGTGCCAGCCAAAGACAGAAAGATTCACCCCTCCACTTT.

This clonotype was seen ten or more times. The rearrangement links TRBV28 to TRBJ2-3, with D unclear. V lost 6 bases and J 4 bases, leaving 14 bases between the germline ends. The CDR3 loop spans 14 amino acids. Germline V gene lookup returns CDR1 MDHEN and CDR2 SYDVKM. The CDR3 DNA follows: TGTGCCAGCAGCCGGTTCGACGCCCCAGATACGCAGTATTTT. Protein sequence: CASSRFDAPDTQYF. The full variable domain, rest sourced from reference TRBV28 and TRBJ2-3, is DVKVTQSSRYLVKRTGEKVFLECVQDMDHENMFWYRQDPGLGLRLIYFSYDVKMKEKGDIPEGYSVSREKKERFSLILESASTNQTSMYLCASSRFDAPDTQYFGPGTRLTVL.

The sample holds many counts of this clonotype. At one of its ends the junction is not consistent with the germline gene, which may arise from a read error. The chain joins TRBV7-7 to TRBJ2-1, with 7 bases that match TRBD2. Looked up from germline, CDR1 is SSHAT and CDR2 is FNYEAQ (reference sequence). There are 13 residues in the CDR3. The CDR3 region is CASSREVGNEQFF. The CDR3 DNA follows: TGTGCTAGCAGCCGGGAGGTAGGAAATGAGCAGTTCTTC.

This clonotype was counted at least ten times. V gene TRBV7-4 combines with J gene TRBJ2-7; TRBD2 is a possible D gene (7 bases). This CDR3 is built from 17 residues. V was shortened by 5 bases and J by 3 bases, with 23 bases between the two germline ends. Looked up from germline, CDR1 is SGHVT and CDR2 is SQSDAQ. The CDR3 nucleotides are TGTGCCAGCAGCCTCAGAGGGGGAGGGCCTTCCATCTACGAGCAGTACTTC. This translates into CASSLRGGGPSIYEQYF.

This clonotype was found many times. CDR3 loop: CASGVSGRSTGELFF. CDR3 DNA: TGCGCCAGCGGTGTTAGCGGAAGGAGCACCGGGGAGCTGTTTTTT. J is TRBJ2-2 and V is TRBV5-1, with D possibly being TRBD2 (6 bases). The germline V gene has CDR1 SGHRS and CDR2 YFSETQ. The CDR3 contains 15 residues. V lost 7 bases to trimming and J lost 4 bases, with 17 bases between them.

The sample holds many counts of this clonotype. The CDR3 loop reads CASSLGQGHGYTF. Written as DNA, the CDR3 is TGTGCCAGCAGTTTAGGACAGGGCCATGGCTACACCTTC. J is TRBJ1-2 and V is TRBV12-3 or TRBV12-4, with 7 bases aligning to TRBD1. The junction had 2 bases not matched to a gene; V was cut back by 1 base and J by 6 bases. The CDR3 has 13 residues.

Only a few counts were recorded for this clonotype. The rearrangement links TRBV10-3 to TRBJ2-1, with D hard to call. CDR3 length: 14 amino acids. Trimming removed 6 bases at V and 5 bases at J, with 14 bases between. Per germline, CDR1 ENHRY and CDR2 SYGVKD. CDR3 loop: CAIRGPNSNNEQFF. The DNA of the CDR3 is TGTGCCATCAGAGGCCCAAACTCGAACAATGAGCAGTTCTTC.

This clonotype showed up many times. The chain couples TRBV29-1 to TRBJ1-2; the D gene is possibly TRBD1 (5 bases). The V gene lost 2 bases and the J gene lost 4 bases, with 5 bases spanning the gap. The CDR3 length is 11 residues. Germline CDR1 SQVTM, CDR2 ANQGSEA. The CDR3 DNA reads as TGCAGCGTTGAAACAGGCTATGGCTACACCTTC. As protein: CSVETGYGYTF.

The chain employs TRBV7-2 and TRBJ1-6; D perhaps matches TRBD1 (5 bases). The V end lost 5 bases, the J end lost 14 bases, and 16 bases lay between the germline ends. The CDR3 totals 13 residues. CDR1 is SGHTA and CDR2 is FQGNSA in the germline V gene. The CDR3 DNA is TGTGCCAGCAGCCCGACCTTGGGGCTTGCCCTCCACTTT. The encoded protein is CASSPTLGLALHF.

The sample holds many counts of this clonotype. CDR3: CSARERVGDQPQHF. CDR3 bases: TGCAGTGCTAGAGAGCGGGTGGGGGATCAGCCCCAGCATTTT. This chain joins TRBV20-1 and TRBJ1-5; maybe TRBD1 (5 bases). Trimming took off 0 bases at V and 5 bases at J, with 11 bases between the two ends. CDR3 length: 14 residues. CDR1 is DFQATT, CDR2 SNEGSKA, per germline (reference sequence).

The chain joins TRBV25-1 to TRBJ1-4, with 11 bases that match TRBD1. After removal of 6 bases from V and 2 bases from J, the junction contained 5 bases not matched to a gene. This CDR3 has 16 amino acids. Germline loops: CDR1 MGHDK, CDR2 SYGVNS. The CDR3 region is CASRAGQGATNEKLFF. The CDR3 nucleotides are TGTGCCAGCAGGGCCGGACAGGGGGCGACTAATGAAAAACTGTTTTTT.

Ten or more counts support this clonotype. The chain joins TRBV7-8 to TRBJ2-1; TRBD2 matches at 7 bases. The V and J ends lost 2 bases and 4 bases, in that order; junction bases with no gene match: 8. The CDR3 has 16 amino acids. CDR1 and CDR2 from the germline V gene are SGHVS and FQNEAQ. CDR3 DNA sequence: TGTGCCAGCAGCTTAAGGTGGGAGGGGTCGTACAATGAGCAGTTCTTC. Translated, it gives CASSLRWEGSYNEQFF.

This clonotype was counted ten times or more. The chain is built from TRBV30 and TRBJ1-2; unclear D gene. V was clipped by 3 bases and J by 8 bases, with 10 bases between them. This CDR3 contains 11 residues. Germline V gene sequence: CDR1 GTSNPN, CDR2 SVGIG (reference sequence). Here the CDR3 DNA reads TGTGCCTGGAGCGGATCTAGGGGCTACACCTTC. This gives the protein CAWSGSRGYTF. The whole variable domain, filled in from reference TRBV30 and TRBJ1-2, reads SQTIHQWPATLVQPVGSPLSLECTVEGTSNPNLYWYRQAAGRGLQLLFYSVGIGQISSEVPQNLSASRPQDRQFILSSKKLLLSDSGFYLCAWSGSRGYTFGSGTRLTVV.

There are many counts of this clonotype. This rearrangement joins TRBV29-1 to TRBJ2-3; 8 bases fit TRBD1. The J segment lost 4 bases and the V segment lost 3 bases, leaving 3 bases of the junction unmatched. Germline V gene lookup returns CDR1 SQVTM and CDR2 ANQGSEA. There are 13 residues in the CDR3. CDR3 loop: CSVETGVADTQYF. The CDR3 DNA follows: TGCAGCGTTGAGACAGGGGTTGCAGATACGCAGTATTTT.

The V call is TRBV7-8, the J call TRBJ2-4; the D call may be TRBD1 or TRBD2 (7 bases each). Germline V gives CDR1 SGHVS, CDR2 FQNEAQ. The CDR3 totals 15 residues. Trimming stripped 5 bases from V and 2 bases from J, with 13 bases between. The CDR3, as DNA: TGTGCCAGCAGCCAGGGGGGGGCAACCAAAAACATTCAGTACTTC. It yields the protein CASSQGGATKNIQYF.

The rearrangement uses TRBV3-1 and TRBJ2-1; TRBD2 matches 10 bases. The length of the CDR3 is 17 residues. Trimming cost V 0 bases and J 0 bases; bases outside gene matches: 2. The V gene's germline CDR1 is LGHDT and CDR2 YNNKEL (reference sequence). The CDR3 loop is CASSQELAGSSYNEQFF. The CDR3 region has the DNA TGTGCCAGCAGCCAAGAACTAGCGGGAAGCTCCTACAATGAGCAGTTCTTC.

This clonotype was recorded at least ten times. The chain carries TRBV24-1 and TRBJ2-5; no definite D call. Germline V CDR1 and CDR2: KGHDR, SFDVKD. V was trimmed by 1 base and J by 0 bases, leaving 5 bases between them. This CDR3 contains 14 residues. The CDR3 is CATSDFTHQETQYF. CDR3 nucleotides: TGTGCCACCAGTGATTTTACCCACCAAGAGACCCAGTACTTC.

This clonotype has at least ten counts. This CDR3 reads CSARDLRGTEAFF. The CDR3 DNA reads as TGCAGTGCTAGAGATCTCAGGGGCACTGAAGCTTTCTTT. The rearrangement joins TRBV20-1 to TRBJ1-1; tentatively, D is TRBD1 (6 bases). This CDR3 has 13 amino acids. Germline values: CDR1 DFQATT, CDR2 SNEGSKA (reference sequence). V lost 0 bases to trimming and J lost 4 bases, with 9 bases between them.

This clonotype was seen at least ten times. The CDR3 region is CASRVTGGIPEAFF. In DNA form, the CDR3 reads TGTGCCAGCAGGGTAACAGGGGGGATACCCGAAGCTTTCTTT. The chain links TRBV12-3 or TRBV12-4 to TRBJ1-1; 8 bases line up with TRBD1. Germline trimming cut 6 bases from V and 8 bases from J; bases unmatched to any gene: 11. The CDR3 is made up of 14 amino acids.

On this clonotype itself: A much more abundant neighbour one base away suggests this may be a read error. This rearrangement joins TRBV2 to TRBJ2-1; 10 bases match TRBD1. There are 12 residues in the CDR3. V lost 6 bases to trimming and J lost 9 bases; unmatched junction nucleotides: 2. Germline V gene data show CDR1 as SNHLY and CDR2 as FYNNEI. The CDR3 DNA reads TGTGCCAGCAGGAGGGACAGGGGTGAGCAGTTCTTC. This translates into CASRRDRGEQFF.

There are many counts of this clonotype. The V call is TRBV3-1, the J call TRBJ2-1; tentatively, D is TRBD1 (5 bases). The V and J ends lost 0 bases and 0 bases respectively, with 9 bases between them. This CDR3 region has 16 residues. Germline V lookup: CDR1 LGHDT, CDR2 YNNKEL (reference sequence). The chain's CDR3 is CASSQDKRGSYNEQFF. DNA for the CDR3: TGTGCCAGCAGCCAAGATAAAAGGGGCTCCTACAATGAGCAGTTCTTC.